These 18 T cell receptor beta chains originate from one sample sequenced in a study of blood T cells in healthy people across ages. Then a second PCR, running roughly 7 to 11 cycles, was carried out with a sample-barcoded 5' primer and a J-beta primer mix. TCRdb called the 5' RACE reads again in MiXCR, with one record for every CDR3 protein. There are about 970,000 distinct CDR3 sequences in the sample; roughly 51% occur only once, and about a fifth lies in the top ten. Sequenced sample: blood. All receptors derive from a woman aged 60 to 75 in good health.

This chain joins TRBV7-2 and TRBJ2-3; D gene unclear. Trimming stripped 6 bases from V and 2 bases from J, with 6 bases between. Germline V gives CDR1 SGHTA, CDR2 FQGNSA. The CDR3 loop spans 12 amino acids. In nucleotides, the CDR3 is TGTGCCAGCAGGCGGACCACAGATACGCAGTATTTT. This translates into CASRRTTDTQYF.

The chain uses TRBV6-5 and TRBJ2-5; D may correspond to TRBD1 or TRBD2 (6 bases each). CDR3 size: 14 residues. Per germline, CDR1 MNHEY and CDR2 SVGAGI. Between the trimmed V and J ends, which lost 0 bases and 6 bases, there was a span of 11 bases. The CDR3 DNA follows: TGTGCCAGCAGTTACTCGGGGGGCGTGAAGACCCAGTACTTC. It is translated as CASSYSGGVKTQYF.

The chain carries TRBV5-5 and TRBJ1-4; D remains ambiguous. Germline values: CDR1 SGHKS, CDR2 YYEKEE (reference sequence). The CDR3 is made up of 15 amino acids. Trimming left V 4 bases short and J 5 bases short, with 15 bases between. CDR3 residues: CASSPVGVSNEKLFF. The DNA for the CDR3 is TGTGCCAGCAGCCCGGTAGGAGTGTCGAATGAAAAACTGTTTTTT. The variable domain in full, with the rest retrieved from reference TRBV5-5 and TRBJ1-4, is DAGVTQSPTHLIKTRGQQVTLRCSPISGHKSVSWYQQVLGQGPQFIFQYYEKEERGRGNFPDRFSARQFPNYSSELNVNALLLGDSALYLCASSPVGVSNEKLFFGSGTQLSVL.

The rearrangement uses TRBV6-6 and TRBJ2-5, with 9 nucleotides matching TRBD1. J was trimmed by 1 base and V by 5 bases; bases with no gene match: 5. The CDR3 has 15 residues. Germline CDR1 reads MNHNY; CDR2 reads SVGAGI (reference sequence). In DNA, the CDR3 is TGTGCCAGCAGTCCCGGGACAGGGTTCCAAGAGACCCAGTACTTC. Translation gives CASSPGTGFQETQYF.

Ten or more counts support this clonotype. The junction and the germline gene differ at one end; a read error may be behind it. The chain carries TRBV6-2 or TRBV6-3 and TRBJ2-7; D is uncertain. This CDR3 region has 13 residues. Germline V CDR1 and CDR2: MNHEY, SVGEGT. The CDR3 reads CASSPDRSYEQYF. The CDR3 DNA reads TGCGCCAGCAGCCCCGACCGCTCCTACGAGCAGTACTTC.

V usage is TRBV12-3 or TRBV12-4 and J usage is TRBJ2-5, with TRBD2 matching 9 bases. This CDR3 is 16 amino acids long. Unmatched junction bases numbered 7, after V lost 3 bases and J lost 2 bases. CDR3: CASSFRGLAQQETQYF. DNA of the CDR3: TGTGCCAGCAGTTTTCGTGGACTAGCGCAACAAGAGACCCAGTACTTC.

The V and J genes are TRBV12-3 or TRBV12-4 and TRBJ2-5; D remains ambiguous. This CDR3 is 12 amino acids long. Trimming cost V 7 bases and J 5 bases, with 11 bases left between them. The CDR3 nucleotides read TGTGCCAGCAAGGGCAGTGCGGAGACCCAGTACTTC. This gives the protein CASKGSAETQYF.

The chain combines TRBV27 with TRBJ2-5; 8 nucleotides line up with TRBD2. Trimming cost V 5 bases and J 4 bases; bases outside gene matches: 6. Germline CDR1 reads MNHEY; CDR2 reads SMNVEV (reference sequence). The CDR3 covers 14 residues. The CDR3 DNA follows: TGTGCCAGCAGTCCCGGCGGGGGGCCAGAGACCCAGTACTTC. Its translation is CASSPGGGPETQYF.

This clonotype came up a few times. The V call is TRBV7-9, the J call TRBJ1-4, with unresolved D. Trimming removed 2 bases from V and 0 bases from J, with 10 bases in between. In germline, CDR1 is SEHNR, CDR2 FQNEAQ (reference sequence). The CDR3 covers 16 residues. The CDR3 nucleotides read TGTGCCAGCAGCTTATATACAGTAGCAACTAATGAAAAACTGTTTTTT. Protein sequence: CASSLYTVATNEKLFF.

This clonotype was picked up a small number of times. This sequence joins TRBV27 and TRBJ2-4; D is possibly TRBD1 (8 bases). The J call may be incorrect, as the DNA end agrees better with TRBJ2-7. Per the germline V gene, CDR1 is MNHEY and CDR2 is SMNVEV (reference sequence). The CDR3 contains 13 residues. The DNA of the CDR3 is TGTGCCAGCAGAACACAGGGGGGGGACGAGCAGTACTTC. Its protein product is CASRTQGGDEQYF.

This clonotype was seen only a few times. The chain combines TRBV12-3 or TRBV12-4 with TRBJ2-5; D is possibly TRBD1 or TRBD2 (5 bases each). V gave up 7 bases and J gave up 5 bases, with 20 bases separating them. This CDR3 has 15 residues. The CDR3 reads CASTLAGRARETQYF. CDR3 coding DNA: TGTGCCAGCACCCTCGCGGGCAGGGCTAGGGAGACCCAGTACTTC.

The V and J genes are TRBV5-5 and TRBJ2-1; D possibly corresponds to TRBD1 (6 bases). Trimming stripped 3 bases from V and 3 bases from J, with 13 bases between. Germline V lookup: CDR1 SGHKS, CDR2 YYEKEE (reference sequence). CDR3 length: 15 residues. CDR3 region: CASSSRTAGYNEQFF. Written as DNA, the CDR3 is TGTGCCAGCAGCTCCCGGACAGCTGGCTACAATGAGCAGTTCTTC.

The chain carries TRBV15 and TRBJ2-3; D gene uncertain. The V gene's germline CDR1 is LNHNV and CDR2 YYDKDF (reference sequence). Between the trimmed V and J ends, which lost 0 bases and 4 bases, there was a span of 5 bases. The CDR3 totals 13 residues. CDR3 loop: CATSRDIADTQYF. As DNA, the CDR3 is TGTGCCACCAGCAGAGATATCGCAGATACGCAGTATTTT. Filled out from reference TRBV15 and TRBJ2-3, the complete variable domain reads DAMVIQNPRYQVTQFGKPVTLSCSQTLNHNVMYWYQQKSSQAPKLLFHYYDKDFNNEADTPDNFQSRRPNTSFCFLDIRSPGLGDTAMYLCATSRDIADTQYFGPGTRLTVL.

This clonotype appeared a few times. The J gene is TRBJ2-4, the V gene TRBV21-1; the D call of TRBD2 is as the table states it, not checked on the DNA. TRBV21-1 is reported as a pseudogene. This CDR3 spans 22 amino acids. CDR3 sequence: CASSTQCLLGLAGPVAKNIQYF. In DNA, the CDR3 is TGTGCCAGCAGCACGCAATGTCTCCTGGGACTAGCGGGCCCAGTAGCCAAAAACATTCAGTACTTC.

A word on this clonotype: An end of the junction differs from the germline gene, which may be a read error. V usage is TRBV4-2 and J usage is TRBJ2-1; TRBD2 aligns across 8 bases. This CDR3 is 16 amino acids long. In germline, CDR1 is LGHNA, CDR2 YNFKEQ. The CDR3, as DNA: TGTGCCAGCAGCCAAGGGGGACTAGGCTCCTGCAATGAGCAGTTCTTC. Translation: CASSQGGLGSCNEQFF.

V is TRBV29-1 and J is TRBJ2-2, with TRBD1 matching 11 bases. Germline trimming cut 3 bases from V and 5 bases from J; bases unmatched to any gene: 8. This CDR3 has 16 amino acids. Germline values: CDR1 SQVTM, CDR2 ANQGSEA. The CDR3 DNA is TGCAGCGTTGAGAGCCCCGGGACAGGGGGGACCGGGGAGCTGTTTTTT. Protein product: CSVESPGTGGTGELFF.

This clonotype was seen more than once but under ten times. The rearrangement joins TRBV29-1 to TRBJ2-7; possibly TRBD2 for D (6 bases). The J call is uncertain, as TRBJ2-5 better fits the DNA end. Germline CDR1 is SQVTM and CDR2 is ANQGSEA. The CDR3 contains 14 residues. The CDR3 coding sequence is TGCAGCGTTAGAGATACAGGAGCGGGTGAGACCCAGTACTTC. It codes for CSVRDTGAGETQYF.

The CDR3 spells CASSLGGLRGEQYF. For the CDR3, the DNA is TGTGCCAGCAGCTTGGGTGGCTTGAGGGGGGAGCAGTACTTC. V is TRBV5-6 and J is TRBJ2-5; D might be TRBD1 or TRBD2, each matching 6 bases. The CDR3 sequence is 14 residues long. Germline V gene sequence: CDR1 SGHDT, CDR2 YYEEEE. The V end was cut by 0 bases, the J end by 11 bases, with 17 bases between.